This entry lists 18 T cell receptor beta chains sequenced from one sample in a study of OX40 agonist ivuxolimab in advanced cancers. Method: immunoSEQ multiplex PCR; TCRdb's copy keeps in-frame clones and lacks some. Among more than 70,000 clones listed, roughly nine tenths were seen once. This specimen was CD4+ or CD8+ T cells sorted from blood, taken in a trial of the OX40 agonist ivuxolimab. These receptor sequences come from an adult with an advanced solid tumor such as melanoma, head and neck, liver or kidney cancer.

The chain links TRBV15 to TRBJ2-1; 9 positions agree with TRBD2. This CDR3 comprises 14 residues. J lost 4 bases, V lost 8 bases, and 6 bases had no gene match. The germline gives CDR1 LNHNV, CDR2 YYDKDF (reference sequence). Here the CDR3 reads CATGAGGGYNEQFF. As DNA, the CDR3 is TGTGCCACCGGAGCGGGAGGAGGGTACAATGAGCAGTTCTTC.

This clone showed up just once. The rearrangement uses TRBV27 and TRBJ2-3, with TRBD2 matching 7 bases. This CDR3 is 15 amino acids long. Germline V CDR1 and CDR2: MNHEY, SMNVEV (reference sequence). The trim removed 6 bases at V and 1 base at J, leaving 7 bases unmatched. The DNA of the CDR3 is TGTGCCAGCAGGCGCGGGAGATTGGGCACAGATACGCAGTATTTT. Protein sequence: CASRRGRLGTDTQYF.

The rearrangement uses TRBV11-2 and TRBJ2-5; possibly TRBD1 or TRBD2 for D (6 bases each). The CDR3 is 13 amino acids. Trimming pared 4 bases from V and 4 bases from J, leaving 10 bases between. Germline V gives CDR1 SGHAT, CDR2 FQNNGV. In DNA, the CDR3 is TGTGCCAGCAGCTCCGGGGGCCGAGAGACCCAGTACTTC. It yields the protein CASSSGGRETQYF.

This clone is a singleton in its sample. Here the CDR3 DNA reads TGTGCCAGCAGCCGGGGTGTGTGGGCAGCCTACGAGCAGTACTTC. Translating gives CASSRGVWAAYEQYF. V gene TRBV11-2 combines with J gene TRBJ2-7; a weak D match, TRBD2 (5 bases). Germline lookup yields CDR1 SGHAT and CDR2 FQNNGV. V was trimmed by 5 bases and J by 2 bases, leaving 16 bases between them. CDR3 length equals 15 residues. Full variable domain (remainder filled in from reference TRBV11-2 and TRBJ2-7): EAGVAQSPRYKIIEKRQSVAFWCNPISGHATLYWYQQILGQGPKLLIQFQNNGVVDDSQLPKDRFSAERLKGVDSTLKIQPAKLEDSAVYLCASSRGVWAAYEQYFGPGTRLTVT.

The chain links TRBV2 to TRBJ1-4, with D unresolved. This CDR3 is built from 13 residues. CDR1 SNHLY and CDR2 FYNNEI come from the germline V gene. Trimming shortened V by 4 bases and J by 8 bases, and 11 bases separated the two germline ends. The CDR3 DNA is TGTGCCAGCAGTGTGGAGGGCGGCGAAAAACTGTTTTTT. Encoded protein: CASSVEGGEKLFF.

The CDR3 coding sequence is TGTGCCAGCAGCCCCCGGACTAGCGGGCCTCTCGGAGATACGCAGTATTTT. Protein: CASSPRTSGPLGDTQYF. The chain employs TRBV11-2 and TRBJ2-3, with 11 bases that match TRBD2. The CDR3 has 17 residues. Per germline, CDR1 SGHAT and CDR2 FQNNGV. V was pared by 5 bases and J by 5 bases, with 12 bases of the junction left unmatched.

The V gene is TRBV15, the J gene TRBJ1-4; perhaps TRBD1 as D (5 bases). This CDR3 has 16 residues. Germline lookup yields CDR1 LNHNV and CDR2 YYDKDF (reference sequence). Trimming left V 0 bases short and J 0 bases short, with 8 bases between. The CDR3 region has the DNA TGTGCCACCAGCAGAGATGGGGCACCAACTAATGAAAAACTGTTTTTT. Translating gives CATSRDGAPTNEKLFF.

The V and J genes are TRBV7-8 and TRBJ2-7; no firm D call. Deletions cut 7 bases from V and 3 bases from J, with 19 bases between. This CDR3 spans 15 amino acids. Germline V CDR1 and CDR2: SGHVS, FQNEAQ. DNA for the CDR3: TGTGCCAGCACCCCCCTCGGGTATCCAAACTACGAGCAGTACTTC. Amino acid sequence: CASTPLGYPNYEQYF.

The CDR3 DNA sequence: TGTGCCAGCAGCCAGGTCGGGCGGACAACTCAAGAGACCCAGTACTTC. Its translation: CASSQVGRTTQETQYF. This rearrangement joins TRBV7-2 to TRBJ2-5; maybe TRBD1 (5 bases). The CDR3 is 16 residues long. Germline CDR1 is SGHTA and CDR2 is FQGNSA. With 5 bases removed from V and 2 bases from J, the gap between germline ends came to 18 bases.

The chain joins TRBV11-2 to TRBJ2-1, with D tentatively TRBD2 (5 bases). The germline V and J ends were trimmed by 7 bases and 3 bases, with 16 bases remaining between them. The CDR3 length is 15 residues. Looked up from germline, CDR1 is SGHAT and CDR2 is FQNNGV. The CDR3 reads CASNRAAAIYNEQFF. Written as DNA, the CDR3 is TGTGCCAGCAACCGAGCGGCAGCGATCTACAATGAGCAGTTCTTC.

This clone was detected only a few times. The V gene is TRBV5-1, the J gene TRBJ2-6; D is possibly TRBD2 (6 bases). Germline assignment: CDR1 SGHRS and CDR2 YFSETQ. The CDR3 covers 16 residues. V lost 3 bases and J lost 0, with 10 bases in between. The CDR3 DNA follows: TGCGCCAGCAGCTCCGGGACTTCCTCTGGGGCCAACGTCCTGACTTTC. Protein: CASSSGTSSGANVLTF.

This clone has just a few counts. The chain couples TRBV5-6 to TRBJ1-2, with D perhaps TRBD1 (5 bases). Trimming took off 5 bases at V and 6 bases at J, with 17 bases between the two ends. Germline CDR1 is SGHDT and CDR2 is YYEEEE. This CDR3 has 14 amino acids. CDR3 sequence reads: CASRAPGPWNGYTF. The CDR3 DNA sequence: TGTGCCAGCAGGGCGCCAGGGCCATGGAATGGCTACACCTTC.

The CDR3 coding sequence is TGTGCCAGCAGCTTGGGTCTTTCTAATGAAAAACTGTTTTTT. It yields the protein CASSLGLSNEKLFF. The chain employs TRBV5-4 and TRBJ1-4; no reliable D call. The germline V gene has CDR1 SGHNT and CDR2 YYREEE (reference sequence). V was pared by 0 bases and J by 3 bases, with 6 bases between. The length of the CDR3 is 14 residues.

DNA for the CDR3: TGTGCCAGCAGCTCCTCTAGCGGGAGGGGTGATACGCAGTATTTT. Translating it yields CASSSSSGRGDTQYF. The chain carries TRBV7-3 and TRBJ2-3; 12 nucleotides match TRBD2. Germline V gene data show CDR1 as SGHTA and CDR2 as FQGTGA. There are 15 residues in the CDR3. The V segment lost 4 bases and the J segment 6 bases; nucleotides outside the gene matches: 5.

The chain couples TRBV5-1 to TRBJ2-5; the D gene is possibly TRBD2 (6 bases). Per germline, CDR1 SGHRS and CDR2 YFSETQ. The CDR3 sequence is 14 residues long. V was cut by 0 bases and J by 1 base, with 7 bases left in between. CDR3 loop: CASSLVSGQETQYF. DNA for the CDR3: TGCGCCAGCAGCTTGGTTAGCGGCCAAGAGACCCAGTACTTC.

The chain carries TRBV7-8 and TRBJ2-7; possibly TRBD1 for D (5 bases). Per the germline V gene, CDR1 is SGHVS and CDR2 is FQNEAQ. Trimming shortened V by 3 bases and J by 6 bases, and 12 bases separated the two germline ends. The CDR3 length is 13 residues. The chain's CDR3 is CASSFGGRGEQYF. DNA for the CDR3: TGTGCCAGCAGCTTTGGCGGAAGGGGCGAGCAGTACTTC.

This clone was recorded once. The chain recombines TRBV10-1 with TRBJ2-3; D unclear. Trimming left V 10 bases short and J 0 bases short, with 14 bases between. The germline V gene has CDR1 WNHNN and CDR2 SYGVQD (reference sequence). The CDR3 is 14 amino acids. As DNA, the CDR3 is TGCGCCACCGGCCCGGCCCTGAGCACAGATACGCAGTATTTT. It encodes CATGPALSTDTQYF.

This clone came up a few times. CDR3 DNA sequence: TGCGCCAGTTCACTAGCGGGGAAGACCGGGACCCAGTACTTC. Translating gives CASSLAGKTGTQYF. This chain connects TRBV5-1 to TRBJ2-5; 10 positions agree with TRBD2. The CDR3 is 14 amino acids. Trimming at V came to 8 bases and at J to 7 bases, leaving 11 bases not matched to a gene. The V gene's germline CDR1 is SGHRS and CDR2 YFSETQ.